What follows describes a single TCR beta chain. The data belong to a study of blood T cell repertoires in COVID-19. Turning to the study itself: Donors in the United States, Italy and Spain gave samples during acute or convalescent COVID-19. The analysed material was cDNA or gDNA that came from T cells, B-cell-depleted T cells, or PBMCs.

Enrolled during active infection, Seattle patients were then followed longitudinally. Germline V gene lookup returns CDR1 LGHNA and CDR2 YNFKEQ. Losses at the gene ends were 4 bases for V and 6 bases for J; bases not matched to a gene: 9. The CDR3 spans 16 residues. In the source study's methods: It was from reference gene primer amplification that nucleated cell counts were estimated. TCRdb's copy holds only in-frame clones and misses some; the assay was immunoSEQ multiplex PCR. V, J and clone size reflect that table, while D and trimming were determined from the DNA. The table has hundreds of thousands of clones, under 85% seen once; the top ten hold around 1.3%.

The sequence came from a woman in her 30s with COVID-19, enrolled during active disease. The chain recombines TRBV4-2 with TRBJ2-3; 11 bases agree with TRBD2. The specimen sequenced was peripheral blood. Here the CDR3 reads CASSPGTSGRSDTQYF. CDR3 in DNA: TGTGCCAGCAGCCCAGGGACTAGCGGCCGGTCCGATACGCAGTATTTT.